Listed here are 32 T cell receptor beta chains from one sample, sequenced in a study of OX40 agonist ivuxolimab in advanced cancers. Clones were read by immunoSEQ multiplex PCR, and TCRdb kept only the in-frame ones, dropping some. The table lists 55,000 to 90,000 clones, 70% to 90% of them singletons. Here the sequenced sample was CD4+ or CD8+ T cells sorted from blood, taken in a trial of the OX40 agonist ivuxolimab. The source is an adult with an advanced solid tumor such as melanoma, head and neck, liver or kidney cancer.

Only one count was recorded for this clone. This chain connects TRBV5-4 to TRBJ1-6, with D uncertain. Germline V gene sequence: CDR1 SGHNT, CDR2 YYREEE (reference sequence). The CDR3 is made up of 13 amino acids. V lost 2 bases and J lost 7, with 7 bases in between. DNA of the CDR3: TGTGCCAGCAGCTTCGGACTCAATTCACCCCTCCACTTT. Amino acids: CASSFGLNSPLHF. Using reference TRBV5-4 and TRBJ1-6 for the parts outside the CDR3, the full variable domain is ETGVTQSPTHLIKTRGQQVTLRCSSQSGHNTVSWYQQALGQGPQFIFQYYREEENGRGNFPPRFSGLQFPNYSSELNVNALELDDSALYLCASSFGLNSPLHFGNGTRLTVT.

This clone was seen a single time. CDR3 sequence (DNA): TGTGCCAGCAGTTTACCAACAGGCCTGGGGGAAAAACTGTTTTTT. This sequence encodes CASSLPTGLGEKLFF. The rearrangement joins TRBV28 to TRBJ1-4; TRBD1 might be the D (5 bases). This CDR3 is 15 amino acids long. Germline V gene sequence: CDR1 MDHEN, CDR2 SYDVKM. V lost 2 bases and J 8 bases, leaving 15 bases between the germline ends.

This clone was seen more than once but under ten times. This chain joins TRBV18 and TRBJ1-1; the D is unclear. Germline CDR1 reads KGHSH; CDR2 reads LQKENI. V was cut by 3 bases and J by 6 bases, with 17 bases left in between. CDR3 size: 15 residues. The chain's CDR3 is CASSPRAGNDAEAFF. The CDR3 coding sequence is TGTGCCAGCTCACCCCGAGCGGGGAATGACGCTGAAGCTTTCTTT.

CDR3 sequence: CASSLAVLAGPAAGELFF. DNA of the CDR3: TGCGCCAGCAGCTTAGCAGTACTAGCGGGGCCGGCGGCCGGGGAGCTGTTTTTT. This chain uses TRBV5-1 with TRBJ2-2, with 10 bases identical to TRBD2. The V gene's germline CDR1 is SGHRS and CDR2 YFSETQ. V shed 2 bases and J 6 bases; nucleotides not matched to a gene: 13. The CDR3 spans 18 residues.

The rearrangement uses TRBV27 and TRBJ2-7; the D gene could be TRBD1 or TRBD2 (5 bases each). This CDR3 has 13 residues. From germline, CDR1 is MNHEY and CDR2 SMNVEV (reference sequence). The ends were cut back, 5 bases at V and 0 bases at J, with 8 bases in the middle. CDR3 bases: TGTGCCAGCAGTGGGACGGACTCCTACGAGCAGTACTTC. It encodes CASSGTDSYEQYF.

V is TRBV7-2 and J is TRBJ2-1; D may be TRBD2 (7 bases). V gave up 4 bases and J gave up 9 bases, with 16 bases separating them. The germline V gene has CDR1 SGHTA and CDR2 FQGNSA. The CDR3 has 14 amino acids. DNA for the CDR3: TGTGCCAGCAGCTATGCGACTAGGGGGGGTGAGCAGTTCTTC. This sequence encodes CASSYATRGGEQFF. Full variable domain (rest looked up from reference TRBV7-2 and TRBJ2-1): GAGVSQSPSNKVTEKGKDVELRCDPISGHTALYWYRQSLGQGLEFLIYFQGNSAPDKSGLPSDRFSAERTGGSVSTLTIQRTQQEDSAVYLCASSYATRGGEQFFGPGTRLTVL.

The gene calls are TRBV18 and TRBJ2-7, with D possibly called TRBD1 or TRBD2 (7 bases each). Germline CDR1 reads KGHSH; CDR2 reads LQKENI. Trimming took 4 bases from V and 7 from J, leaving 14 bases between them. The CDR3 is made up of 13 amino acids. CDR3 region: CASSLGTAGEQYF. The DNA for the CDR3 is TGTGCCAGCTCACTTGGGACAGCGGGAGAGCAGTACTTC.

V and J are TRBV19 and TRBJ1-1; D not resolved. Germline assignment: CDR1 LNHDA and CDR2 SQIVND (reference sequence). V was pared by 6 bases and J by 6 bases, with 17 bases between. The CDR3 totals 14 residues. CDR3 nucleotides: TGTGCCAGTAGCTTTCTCACGACCGGGGCTGAAGCTTTCTTT. This codes for CASSFLTTGAEAFF.

The chain combines TRBV10-3 with TRBJ1-2; the D is unclear. V shed 2 bases and J shed 8 bases, with 12 bases lying between them. The CDR3 contains 13 residues. Germline V CDR1 and CDR2: ENHRY, SYGVKD. As DNA, the CDR3 is TGTGCCATCAGTGAGCGGACTGCTCAGGGCTACACCTTC. This codes for CAISERTAQGYTF.

Worth noting for this clone: Other DNA sequences in this sample translate to the same CDR3. The V and J genes are TRBV5-1 and TRBJ2-3; D ambiguous. Trimming stripped 0 bases from V and 2 bases from J, with 7 bases between. Germline V CDR1 and CDR2: SGHRS, YFSETQ. The CDR3 consists of 14 residues. The CDR3 DNA reads TGCGCCAGCAGCTTGGGAGGACCCACAGATACGCAGTATTTT. Protein: CASSLGGPTDTQYF.

The V call is TRBV6-4, the J call TRBJ2-1; D remains ambiguous. The V gene's germline CDR1 is MRHNA and CDR2 SNTAGT. Trimming removed 2 bases at V and 5 bases at J, with 19 bases between. The CDR3 totals 17 residues. CDR3 in DNA: TGTGCCAGCAGTGACGTCAGAATAAGTGGTTTCGACAATGAGCAGTTCTTC. Amino acid sequence: CASSDVRISGFDNEQFF.

This chain links TRBV27 with TRBJ2-7; 10 bases align to TRBD1. The CDR3 covers 13 residues. The ends lost 6 bases at V and 1 base at J; junction bases unmatched: 0. The germline V gene encodes CDR1 MNHEY and CDR2 SMNVEV (reference sequence). CDR3 sequence reads: CASRGQGSYEQYF. The DNA for the CDR3 is TGTGCCAGCAGGGGACAGGGGTCCTACGAGCAGTACTTC.

This clone was observed a few times. This sequence joins TRBV11-2 and TRBJ1-2; D uncertain. The length of the CDR3 is 12 residues. Deletions cut 5 bases from V and 6 bases from J, with 10 bases between. Germline-derived CDR1 and CDR2 are SGHAT and FQNNGV. In DNA form, the CDR3 reads TGTGCCAGCAGCCTAATCGGGGATGGCTACACCTTC. This codes for CASSLIGDGYTF.

V and J are TRBV28 and TRBJ2-7; 8 nucleotides match TRBD1. This CDR3 spans 14 amino acids. Germline CDR1 reads MDHEN; CDR2 reads SYDVKM. V dropped 3 bases and J dropped 11; count of bases not matched to a gene: 12. Here the CDR3 reads CASSFPGTGGMEYF. CDR3 coding DNA: TGTGCCAGCAGTTTCCCCGGGACAGGTGGGATGGAGTACTTC.

The chain recombines TRBV15 with TRBJ2-1, with 13 bases fitting TRBD2. With 3 bases clipped from V and 10 bases from J, the junction kept 6 bases outside the gene matches. Per germline, CDR1 LNHNV and CDR2 YYDKDF (reference sequence). The CDR3 is 15 amino acids. As DNA, the CDR3 is TGTGCCACCAGCAGGGAACTAGCGGGGGGGAGAGAGCAGTTCTTC. Its translation is CATSRELAGGREQFF.

The J gene is TRBJ1-5, the V gene TRBV2; D unclear. Trimming shortened V by 7 bases and J by 4 bases, and 14 bases separated the two germline ends. Germline V gene sequence: CDR1 SNHLY, CDR2 FYNNEI. The CDR3 has 14 residues. CDR3 nucleotide sequence: TGTGCCAGCACGGCAGACCTTGGGAATCAGCCCCAGCATTTT. This codes for CASTADLGNQPQHF.

The CDR3 DNA follows: TGTGCCAGCAGCCGGTCGGGGACGGCGATCTACAATGAGCAGTTCTTC. It codes for CASSRSGTAIYNEQFF. This chain uses TRBV14 with TRBJ2-1, with D possibly called TRBD1 or TRBD2 (5 bases each). Trimming took off 4 bases at V and 3 bases at J, with 16 bases between the two ends. From germline, CDR1 is SGHDN and CDR2 FVKESK. This CDR3 comprises 16 residues.

The chain carries TRBV15 and TRBJ1-4, with 9 bases identical to TRBD1. The trim removed 8 bases at V and 5 bases at J, leaving 9 bases unmatched. Looked up from germline, CDR1 is LNHNV and CDR2 is YYDKDF (reference sequence). CDR3 length equals 15 residues. The CDR3 nucleotides read TGTGCCACCTCATTTTGGGGGACAGGGAATGAAAAACTGTTTTTT. This translates into CATSFWGTGNEKLFF.

This sequence joins TRBV20-1 and TRBJ2-3; D gene ambiguous. The V end lost 3 bases, the J end lost 8 bases, and 3 bases lay between the germline ends. This CDR3 contains 9 residues. The V gene's germline CDR1 is DFQATT and CDR2 SNEGSKA (reference sequence). The CDR3 sequence: CSASGTQYF. CDR3 sequence (DNA): TGCAGTGCTAGCGGTACGCAGTATTTT.

V is TRBV6-5 and J is TRBJ1-2; D is uncertain. The germline gives CDR1 MNHEY, CDR2 SVGAGI. The CDR3 contains 14 residues. V lost 7 bases and J 8 bases, leaving 20 bases between the germline ends. The CDR3 is CASTLGRAMGGYTF. The CDR3 DNA is TGTGCCAGCACTTTAGGGAGGGCTATGGGCGGCTACACCTTC.

This clone was observed a few times. The rearrangement joins TRBV6-4 to TRBJ2-3; D is unresolved. Germline values: CDR1 MRHNA, CDR2 SNTAGT. CDR3 length equals 15 residues. Trimming took 3 bases from V and 0 from J, leaving 10 bases between them. The CDR3, as DNA: TGTGCCAGCAGTGAGACAACCACTAGCACAGATACGCAGTATTTT. It encodes CASSETTTSTDTQYF.

J is TRBJ2-7 and V is TRBV5-4; D could derive from TRBD1 or TRBD2 (7 bases each). V was trimmed by 4 bases and J by 2 bases, leaving 16 bases between them. This CDR3 region has 15 residues. Germline V gene sequence: CDR1 SGHNT, CDR2 YYREEE (reference sequence). The CDR3, as DNA: TGTGCCAGCAGCCCCCGACAGGGACTAACCTACGAGCAGTACTTC. It codes for CASSPRQGLTYEQYF.

The sample holds one count of this clone. The CDR3 is CASRELAGGPYNEQFF. The CDR3 DNA is TGTGCCAGCAGGGAACTAGCGGGGGGGCCCTACAATGAGCAGTTCTTC. This chain connects TRBV6-6 to TRBJ2-1; 13 nucleotides agree with TRBD2. CDR3 length: 16 residues. Germline V gene data show CDR1 as MNHNY and CDR2 as SVGAGI (reference sequence). J gave up 2 bases and V 6 bases, and 4 bases lay outside the gene matches.

The rearrangement links TRBV5-1 to TRBJ2-3; TRBD1 matches 7 bases. Losses at the gene ends were 2 bases for V and 0 bases for J; bases not matched to a gene: 9. The germline V gene has CDR1 SGHRS and CDR2 YFSETQ. The length of the CDR3 is 17 residues. In DNA form, the CDR3 reads TGCGCCAGCAGCTTTAATCCCCGACAGGGCAGCACAGATACGCAGTATTTT. Residues: CASSFNPRQGSTDTQYF. Based on the CDR3 plus reference TRBV5-1 and TRBJ2-3, the full variable domain is KAGVTQTPRYLIKTRGQQVTLSCSPISGHRSVSWYQQTPGQGLQFLFEYFSETQRNKGNFPGRFSGRQFSNSRSEMNVSTLELGDSALYLCASSFNPRQGSTDTQYFGPGTRLTVL.

This rearrangement joins TRBV7-8 to TRBJ1-1, with a possible D match to TRBD1 (5 bases). From germline, CDR1 is SGHVS and CDR2 FQNEAQ. V shed 1 base and J shed 0 bases, with 9 bases lying between them. CDR3 length equals 15 residues. CDR3 region: CASSLGMTVNTEAFF. For the CDR3, the DNA is TGTGCCAGCAGCTTAGGGATGACAGTGAACACTGAAGCTTTCTTT.

The V call is TRBV7-8, the J call TRBJ2-7; D is perhaps TRBD1 (5 bases). Trimming removed 3 bases at V and 5 bases at J, with 11 bases between. Germline-derived CDR1 and CDR2 are SGHVS and FQNEAQ. The CDR3 is 13 amino acids. CDR3 sequence: CASSFDRNHEQYF. CDR3 in DNA: TGTGCCAGCAGCTTCGACAGAAACCACGAGCAGTACTTC.

Concerning this clone itself: At one of its ends the junction is not consistent with the germline gene, which may arise from a read error. The chain has TRBV19 and TRBJ2-7, with TRBD1 matching over 8 bases. The CDR3 runs 12 residues. Germline-derived CDR1 and CDR2 are LNHDA and SQIVND (reference sequence). The CDR3, as DNA: TGTGCCAGTAGTCGTACAGGGGGACAGTTTCACTTC. Its translation is CASSRTGGQFHF.

The chain is built from TRBV15 and TRBJ2-7, with D maybe TRBD2 (5 bases). This CDR3 spans 14 amino acids. V was shortened by 1 base and J by 2 bases, with 9 bases between the two germline ends. Germline V gene data show CDR1 as LNHNV and CDR2 as YYDKDF (reference sequence). CDR3 sequence reads: CATSRGGVTYEQYF. Written as DNA, the CDR3 is TGTGCCACCAGCAGAGGGGGAGTGACCTACGAGCAGTACTTC.

V gene TRBV15 combines with J gene TRBJ1-6, with 7 positions matching TRBD1. The J segment lost 8 bases and the V segment lost 5 bases, leaving 3 bases of the junction unmatched. This CDR3 contains 13 residues. The germline V gene has CDR1 LNHNV and CDR2 YYDKDF (reference sequence). CDR3 in DNA: TGTGCCACCAGCCGACAGGGAGATTCACCCCTCCACTTT. Translation gives CATSRQGDSPLHF.

This clone was seen repeatedly, ten times or more. This chain uses TRBV19 with TRBJ2-5, with 10 bases that match TRBD2. Germline V gene lookup returns CDR1 LNHDA and CDR2 SQIVND (reference sequence). The CDR3 runs 15 residues. J was trimmed by 2 bases and V by 6 bases; bases with no gene match: 6. CDR3 nucleotide sequence: TGTGCCAGTAGGGTTGGACTAGCGGTGCAAGAGACCCAGTACTTC. Its translation: CASRVGLAVQETQYF.

The sample holds one count of this clone. V usage is TRBV7-9 and J usage is TRBJ1-2, with unresolved D. Germline CDR1 reads SEHNR; CDR2 reads FQNEAQ (reference sequence). The CDR3 is made up of 12 amino acids. Trimming shortened V by 1 base and J by 1 base, and 1 base separated the two germline ends. In DNA, the CDR3 is TGTGCCAGCAGCTTAGATAACTATGGCTACACCTTC. Translated: CASSLDNYGYTF.

V usage is TRBV28 and J usage is TRBJ2-3; D not resolved. This CDR3 is built from 14 residues. The V end lost 4 bases, the J end lost 4 bases, and 12 bases lay between the germline ends. The germline CDR1 and CDR2 sequences are MDHEN and SYDVKM. This CDR3 is CASSWQLGPDTQYF. The CDR3 DNA sequence: TGTGCCAGCAGTTGGCAGCTGGGCCCAGATACGCAGTATTTT.